A selection of T cell receptor beta chains follows, all from one sample in a study of radiotherapy plus CTLA-4 blockade in lung cancer. The repertoire was sequenced with immunoSEQ multiplex PCR; TCRdb's copy has only in-frame clones and lacks some. This table holds roughly 42,000 clones, 60% to 80% found once. The material was peripheral blood, obtained from a patient treated with radiotherapy plus ipilimumab. The receptors stem from a human donor with non-small cell lung cancer that progressed on radiotherapy plus ipilimumab. Each CDR3 is given with its conserved first and last residue. The order of the fields is J gene, clone size, V gene, D gene, CDR3 protein, CDR3 DNA. D genes are given only for firm matches. Where a row states a size, it is once, few, many or the class of an expanded clone; other rows omit it.

>TRBJ1-5|.|TRBV7-8|.
CASSLAGVANQPQHF
TGTGCCAGCAGCTTAGCAGGGGTGGCCAATCAGCCCCAGCATTTT
>TRBJ1-2|.|TRBV19|.
CASSKPGNYGYTF
TGTGCCAGTAGTAAGCCAGGGAACTATGGCTACACCTTC
>TRBJ1-4|.|TRBV7-6|.
CASRYPGMVNEKLFF
TGTGCCAGCAGGTACCCCGGGATGGTTAATGAAAAACTGTTTTTT
>TRBJ1-5|once|TRBV18|.
CASSLDRNQPQHF
TGTGCCAGCTCACTCGACAGGAATCAGCCCCAGCATTTT
>TRBJ2-3|.|TRBV9|TRBD2
CASSVGRGAGGSDTQYF
TGTGCCAGCAGCGTAGGGAGAGGGGCGGGGGGCTCAGATACGCAGTATTTT
>TRBJ2-2|.|TRBV7-2|.
CASSKPAGELFF
TGTGCCAGCAGCAAACCGGCCGGGGAGCTGTTTTTT
>TRBJ2-4|.|TRBV7-6|.
CASSLASGQGSIQYF
TGTGCCAGCAGCTTAGCTTCGGGTCAGGGGAGCATTCAGTACTTC
>TRBJ1-1|.|TRBV18|TRBD1
CASSLQGEDTEAFF
TGTGCCAGCTCATTACAGGGGGAGGACACTGAAGCTTTCTTT
>TRBJ2-5|.|TRBV7-6|TRBD1
CASSPDRGAIQETQYF
TGTGCCAGCAGCCCAGACAGGGGGGCGATCCAAGAGACCCAGTACTTC
>TRBJ2-7|many|TRBV19|.
CATRLSEDFYEQYF
TGTGCCACTAGACTGTCGGAGGACTTCTACGAGCAGTACTTC
>TRBJ1-3|few|TRBV18|.
CASSPTGYSGNTIYF
TGTGCCAGCTCACCCACAGGTTACTCTGGAAACACCATATATTTT
>TRBJ2-4|.|TRBV10-2|.
CASNDRGGAKNIQYF
TGCGCCAGCAACGACAGGGGAGGGGCCAAAAACATTCAGTACTTC
>TRBJ1-1|.|TRBV5-1|TRBD1
CASGTDRGSNTEAFF
TGCGCCAGCGGGACGGACAGGGGGTCGAACACTGAAGCTTTCTTT
>TRBJ1-4|few|TRBV6-5|.
CASSYNGQQAEKLFF
TGTGCCAGCAGTTACAATGGACAACAGGCTGAAAAACTGTTTTTT
>TRBJ2-3|.|TRBV7-9|TRBD1
CASSEGQFTDTQYF
TGTGCCAGCAGCGAGGGACAGTTCACAGATACGCAGTATTTT
>TRBJ2-3|.|TRBV5-1|TRBD1
CASSLTGGGTDTQYF
TGCGCCAGCAGCTTGACAGGGGGCGGGACAGATACGCAGTATTTT
>TRBJ1-2|once|TRBV27|.
CASQSSWGVAHIDGYTF
TGTGCCAGCCAATCCTCTTGGGGGGTTGCCCATATAGATGGCTACACCTTC
>TRBJ2-2|few|TRBV9|.
CASSVDGATGELFF
TGTGCCAGCAGCGTAGACGGTGCCACCGGGGAGCTGTTTTTT
>TRBJ1-2|few|TRBV6-5|.
CASSYIRGDGYTF
TGTGCCAGCAGTTACATCAGGGGTGACGGCTACACCTTC
>TRBJ2-5|.|TRBV4-1|.
CASSQVGQGRTQETQYF
TGCGCCAGCAGCCAAGTAGGGCAGGGGCGCACCCAAGAGACCCAGTACTTC
>TRBJ1-5|.|TRBV19|TRBD1
CASSTSGQGANQPQHF
TGTGCCAGTAGTACCAGTGGACAGGGGGCGAATCAGCCCCAGCATTTT
>TRBJ2-1|.|TRBV21-1|.
CASTPSRGGEQFF
TGTGCCAGCACCCCCTCGCGAGGTGGTGAGCAGTTCTTC
>TRBJ2-3|.|TRBV7-3|TRBD2
CASSLSSGGSTDTQYF
TGTGCCAGCAGCTTATCTAGCGGGGGGAGCACAGATACGCAGTATTTT
>TRBJ2-1|.|TRBV5-1|TRBD2
CASSGGLAGGPGGNEQFF
TGCGCCAGCAGCGGGGGACTAGCGGGGGGGCCGGGGGGCAATGAGCAGTTCTTC
>TRBJ1-4|once|TRBV25-1|.
CASSPPGSPNEKLFF
TGTGCCAGCAGTCCACCAGGCTCCCCTAATGAAAAACTGTTTTTT
>TRBJ1-1|.|TRBV7-2|.
CASSLDGRGRTTTEAFF
TGTGCCAGCAGCTTAGACGGGAGGGGAAGGACGACCACTGAAGCTTTCTTT
>TRBJ2-7|.|TRBV19|.
CASRLDRYSYEQYF
TGTGCCAGTAGGCTCGACAGGTACTCCTACGAGCAGTACTTC
>TRBJ1-2|.|TRBV7-8|TRBD1
CASSLLQGASYGYTF
TGTGCCAGCAGCTTATTGCAGGGGGCCAGCTATGGCTACACCTTC
>TRBJ2-3|.|TRBV2|TRBD2
CASSAGTSPPADTQYF
TGTGCCAGCAGTGCCGGGACTAGCCCTCCCGCAGATACGCAGTATTTT
>TRBJ2-4|once|TRBV5-1|TRBD2
CASSLGSSGEASYF
TGCGCCAGCAGCTTGGGTTCTAGCGGGGAGGCTTCGTACTTC
>TRBJ1-2|few|TRBV6-5|TRBD1
CASKGTGGYTF
TGTGCCAGCAAAGGGACAGGTGGCTACACCTTC
>TRBJ1-2|.|TRBV23-1|.
CASSQSRGSGYGYTF
TGCGCCAGCAGTCAATCGCGGGGATCAGGCTATGGCTACACCTTC
>TRBJ2-3|.|TRBV6-5|TRBD2
CASRASGASTDTQYF
TGTGCCAGCAGAGCTAGCGGGGCTAGCACAGATACGCAGTATTTT
>TRBJ2-3|.|TRBV15|.
CATSIKGMGQDPDTQYF
TGTGCCACCAGCATAAAGGGGATGGGGCAGGATCCAGATACGCAGTATTTT
>TRBJ1-2|.|TRBV19|TRBD1
CASSKPGQGASVYGYTF
TGTGCCAGTAGTAAACCGGGACAGGGGGCGTCTGTCTATGGCTACACCTTC
>TRBJ2-2|few|TRBV4-3|TRBD2
CASSPSRVAGAAGELFF
TGCGCCAGCAGCCCCTCGAGAGTAGCGGGGGCGGCCGGGGAGCTGTTTTTT
>TRBJ2-7|.|TRBV27|TRBD1
CAGSEPGQSYEQYF
TGTGCCGGCAGTGAGCCGGGACAGTCCTACGAGCAGTACTTC
>TRBJ2-2|.|TRBV28|.
CATVGGGPGELFF
TGTGCTACCGTGGGGGGGGGCCCCGGGGAGCTGTTTTTT
>TRBJ2-1|.|TRBV9|.
CASSVGLASSYNEQFF
TGTGCCAGCAGCGTAGGCCTAGCGAGCTCCTACAATGAGCAGTTCTTC
>TRBJ2-1|.|TRBV7-3|TRBD2
CASSLGLASRNEQFF
TGTGCCAGCAGCTTGGGACTAGCTTCGAGAAATGAGCAGTTCTTC
>TRBJ2-3|.|TRBV7-2|.
CASSFGEEATDTQYF
TGTGCCAGCAGCTTTGGCGAGGAAGCGACAGATACGCAGTATTTT
>TRBJ2-1|.|TRBV5-1|TRBD2
CASSPTSGGAREQFF
TGCGCCAGCAGCCCTACTAGCGGGGGGGCTAGGGAGCAGTTCTTC
>TRBJ2-5|.|TRBV5-1|TRBD2
CASSLDGRGIQETQYF
TGCGCCAGCAGCTTAGACGGGCGGGGGATCCAAGAGACCCAGTACTTC
>TRBJ1-1|.|TRBV12-5|.
CASGLQGYTEAFF
TGTGCTAGTGGTTTGCAGGGGTACACTGAAGCTTTCTTT
>TRBJ2-7|.|TRBV4-1|TRBD1
CASSQEPDRGLEEQYF
TGCGCCAGCAGCCAAGAACCGGACAGGGGTCTGGAGGAGCAGTACTTC
>TRBJ2-1|.|TRBV5-4|TRBD2
CASSLRGGNNEQFF
TGTGCCAGCAGCTTGCGGGGGGGGAACAATGAGCAGTTCTTC
>TRBJ1-2|.|TRBV2|TRBD1
CASSANTGTVGFYGYTF
TGTGCCAGCAGCGCGAACACCGGGACAGTGGGATTCTATGGCTACACCTTC
>TRBJ1-2|.|TRBV29-1|TRBD1
CSVPGGYGYTF
TGCAGCGTTCCAGGGGGCTATGGCTACACCTTC
>TRBJ2-5|.|TRBV5-7|.
CASSPPHPGGQETQYF
TGTGCCAGCAGCCCTCCCCACCCCGGGGGCCAAGAGACCCAGTACTTC
>TRBJ1-2|few|TRBV28|TRBD1
CASSPPGQIRYGYTF
TGTGCCAGCAGTCCCCCGGGACAGATCCGCTATGGCTACACCTTC
>TRBJ2-7|once|TRBV11-2|TRBD1
CASSGTGGPYEQYF
TGTGCCAGCAGCGGGACAGGGGGGCCCTACGAGCAGTACTTC
>TRBJ2-7|.|TRBV7-8|.
CASSLAGGHIDYEQYF
TGTGCCAGCAGCTTAGCCGGGGGGCACATCGACTACGAGCAGTACTTC
>TRBJ2-1|.|TRBV7-3|TRBD1
CASSSGQGSNEQFF
TGTGCCAGCAGCTCGGGACAGGGGAGCAATGAGCAGTTCTTC
>TRBJ1-2|.|TRBV15|.
CATSRGPSSYGYTF
TGTGCCACCAGCAGGGGGCCTTCTAGCTATGGCTACACCTTC
>TRBJ2-7|.|TRBV19|.
CASSNGRGTPSYEQYF
TGTGCCAGTAGTAATGGGAGGGGGACACCTTCCTACGAGCAGTACTTC